Sequencing of this TCR beta chain was carried out in a study of T cell changes during pregnancy in multiple sclerosis. This table comes from immunoSEQ multiplex PCR, and its TCRdb copy is limited to in-frame clones, with some not included. Here the sample spans about 100,000 clones, around 92% being singletons. The table lists this clone with a count of one. This CDR3 region has 13 residues. Per germline, CDR1 MNHEY and CDR2 SMNVEV (reference sequence). Trimming stripped 3 bases from V and 1 base from J, with 6 bases between. This chain uses TRBV27 with TRBJ2-5; D is undetermined. The sequence came from a female donor with multiple sclerosis, enrolled in a pregnancy study. The input for sequencing was peripheral blood, taken after pregnancy. The CDR3 sequence is CASSFRVQETQYF. As DNA, the CDR3 is TGTGCCAGCAGTTTTCGGGTCCAAGAGACCCAGTACTTC.